The 21 T cell receptor beta chains below were found in one sample sequenced in a study of technical replicates of blood from a handful of donors (dated by TCRdb to between 2016 and 2019). To prepare the library, the immunoSEQ multiplex PCR assay was applied. TCRdb limited this immuneACCESS table to in-frame rearrangements with V and J called. A share of clones is missing; checked studies link under half to unresolved V genes, and the rest is unexplained. This sample is represented by more than 65,000 clones; 75% to 85% of them were singletons. In total, the top ten clones hold roughly 4% of the sample. Sequenced sample: PBMCs. The receptor source for this set is a human donor in good health. Some clones in this sample may be carry-over from other donors' samples.

Of note for this clone: Germline and junction disagree at one end, which may indicate a read error. The genes are TRBV6-9 and TRBJ2-7; a weak D match, TRBD1 (5 bases). The CDR3 is made up of 11 amino acids. The germline CDR1 and CDR2 sequences are MNHGY and SVAAGI. CDR3 coding DNA: TGTGCCAGCTCGAAGGGGTTTGTTAACGACTTC. Translated, it gives CASSKGFVNDF.

There are a few counts of this clone. The rearrangement links TRBV4-3 to TRBJ2-2; 8 nucleotides match TRBD1. V trimming: 1 base; J trimming: 1 base; junction bases outside the gene matches: 11. CDR1 and CDR2 (germline): LGHNA, YSLEER. The CDR3 runs to 19 residues. The CDR3 coding sequence is TGCGCCAGCAGCCAAGGGGACAGGTTCTATAGTCTGAACACCGGGGAGCTGTTTTTT. Residues: CASSQGDRFYSLNTGELFF.

This clone was seen just once. This chain's CDR3 is CSAVQGVTGANVLTF. CDR3 nucleotide sequence: TGCAGCGCCGTACAGGGGGTTACTGGGGCCAACGTCCTGACTTTC. The chain is built from TRBV29-1 and TRBJ2-6; 8 positions agree with TRBD1. Germline CDR1 is SQVTM and CDR2 is ANQGSEA. The CDR3 totals 15 residues. The ends lost 7 bases at V and 2 bases at J; junction bases unmatched: 7.

The DNA for the CDR3 is TGTGCCTGGCAGGGGGTATCGAACACCGGGGAGCTGTTTTTT. Translating it yields CAWQGVSNTGELFF. The rearrangement uses TRBV30 and TRBJ2-2; 7 bases line up with TRBD1. The germline gives CDR1 GTSNPN, CDR2 SVGIG (reference sequence). This CDR3 contains 14 residues. Trimming took 5 bases from V and 0 from J; bases not matched to a gene: 3. The whole variable domain, remainder taken from reference TRBV30 and TRBJ2-2, is SQTIHQWPATLVQPVGSPLSLECTVEGTSNPNLYWYRQAAGRGLQLLFYSVGIGQISSEVPQNLSASRPQDRQFILSSKKLLLSDSGFYLCAWQGVSNTGELFFGEGSRLTVL.

The CDR3 spells CASSSTVNYGYTF. Here the CDR3 DNA reads TGTGCCAGCAGTTCGACAGTTAACTATGGCTACACCTTC. This chain joins TRBV27 and TRBJ1-2, with D perhaps TRBD1 (5 bases). Trimming cost V 4 bases and J 1 base, with 7 bases left between them. Germline lookup yields CDR1 MNHEY and CDR2 SMNVEV (reference sequence). The CDR3 has 13 amino acids.

The chain combines TRBV5-1 with TRBJ2-5; TRBD1 matches at 11 bases. Germline CDR1 SGHRS, CDR2 YFSETQ. The junction had 3 bases not matched to a gene; V was cut back by 4 bases and J by 4 bases. This CDR3 is built from 14 residues. The CDR3 DNA sequence: TGCGCCAGCAGCCCCGGGACAGGGGGAGAGACCCAGTACTTC. It yields the protein CASSPGTGGETQYF. Filled out from reference TRBV5-1 and TRBJ2-5, the complete variable domain reads KAGVTQTPRYLIKTRGQQVTLSCSPISGHRSVSWYQQTPGQGLQFLFEYFSETQRNKGNFPGRFSGRQFSNSRSEMNVSTLELGDSALYLCASSPGTGGETQYFGPGTRLLVL.

A few counts support this clone. This chain links TRBV29-1 with TRBJ2-2, with D perhaps TRBD1 (6 bases). CDR3 length: 14 amino acids. V lost 4 bases to trimming and J lost 1 base, with 10 bases between them. The germline V gene encodes CDR1 SQVTM and CDR2 ANQGSEA. The CDR3 nucleotides are TGCAGCGTTGTTCCACAGGGGAACACCGGGGAGCTGTTTTTT. Translated, it gives CSVVPQGNTGELFF.

V usage is TRBV6-1 and J usage is TRBJ1-2, with D possibly matching TRBD1 (5 bases). This CDR3 has 13 residues. Trimming pared 8 bases from V and 2 bases from J, leaving 12 bases between. Looked up from germline, CDR1 is MNHNS and CDR2 is SASEGT. In DNA form, the CDR3 reads TGTGCCAGCGAGACGGGGGGGAACTATGGCTACACCTTC. It codes for CASETGGNYGYTF.

This chain links TRBV4-3 with TRBJ1-3, with a tentative D call TRBD1 (5 bases). Germline loops: CDR1 LGHNA, CDR2 YSLEER. Trimming took 5 bases from V and 4 from J, leaving 18 bases between them. The CDR3 is made up of 16 amino acids. The CDR3 DNA reads TGCGCCAGCAGCAAAGGGGCCAGGGCTGCAGGAAACACCATATATTTT. It yields the protein CASSKGARAAGNTIYF.

The chain has TRBV9 and TRBJ2-1; a possible D gene is TRBD2 (6 bases). Trimming removed 6 bases at V and 1 base at J, with 14 bases between. CDR3 length equals 15 residues. Germline V gives CDR1 SGDLS, CDR2 YYNGEE. Written as DNA, the CDR3 is TGTGCCAGCACCGCAATGGGACTTTCCTACAATGAGCAGTTCTTC. Its protein is CASTAMGLSYNEQFF.

The rearrangement joins TRBV5-1 to TRBJ2-2; D is ambiguous. The CDR3 sequence is 16 residues long. With 0 bases removed from V and 0 bases from J, the gap between germline ends came to 9 bases. CDR1 and CDR2 from the germline V gene are SGHRS and YFSETQ. CDR3 DNA: TGCGCCAGCAGCTTGGCCGAACAGTCGAACACCGGGGAGCTGTTTTTT. Protein product: CASSLAEQSNTGELFF.

This chain uses TRBV5-6 with TRBJ2-6, with D unresolved. The length of the CDR3 is 16 residues. Between the trimmed V and J ends, which lost 0 bases and 0 bases, there was a span of 7 bases. Germline-derived CDR1 and CDR2 are SGHDT and YYEEEE. CDR3 nucleotide sequence: TGTGCCAGCAGCTTGGACCTCAGCTCTGGGGCCAACGTCCTGACTTTC. Residues: CASSLDLSSGANVLTF.

The V gene is TRBV25-1, the J gene TRBJ1-4, with 10 bases matching TRBD1. The V gene end was trimmed by 8 bases and the J gene end by 8 bases; junction bases not matched to a gene: 5. Germline-derived CDR1 and CDR2 are MGHDK and SYGVNS. The CDR3 is 13 residues long. This CDR3 is CASRQGAREKLFF. Here the CDR3 DNA reads TGTGCCAGCCGACAGGGGGCAAGAGAAAAACTGTTTTTT.

The chain recombines TRBV5-1 with TRBJ2-1; the match to TRBD2 covers 10 bases. Germline loops: CDR1 SGHRS, CDR2 YFSETQ. CDR3 length: 17 residues. The trim removed 1 base at V and 6 bases at J, leaving 10 bases unmatched. CDR3: CASSLFSAGGTSNEQFF. Written as DNA, the CDR3 is TGCGCCAGCAGCTTGTTTTCAGCGGGAGGGACTAGCAATGAGCAGTTCTTC. Together with reference TRBV5-1 and TRBJ2-1, the CDR3 gives the full variable domain: KAGVTQTPRYLIKTRGQQVTLSCSPISGHRSVSWYQQTPGQGLQFLFEYFSETQRNKGNFPGRFSGRQFSNSRSEMNVSTLELGDSALYLCASSLFSAGGTSNEQFFGPGTRLTVL.

With regard to this clone: The same CDR3 arises from other DNA sequences in this sample as well. The chain couples TRBV27 to TRBJ2-5; no clear D. Germline values: CDR1 MNHEY, CDR2 SMNVEV (reference sequence). This CDR3 comprises 11 residues. Trimming pared 3 bases from V and 4 bases from J, leaving 3 bases between. CDR3 loop: CASSFRETQYF. As DNA, the CDR3 is TGTGCCAGCAGTTTCAGAGAGACCCAGTACTTC.

This clone was seen more than once but under ten times. CDR3 sequence (DNA): TGTGCCAGCTCAGTTAACAGAGATCAGCCCCAGCATTTT. Its translation is CASSVNRDQPQHF. This chain uses TRBV18 with TRBJ1-5; D unresolved. CDR1 KGHSH and CDR2 LQKENI come from the germline V gene. Deletions cut 5 bases from V and 5 bases from J, with 10 bases between. The CDR3 spans 13 residues.

This clone was recorded a few times. The chain has TRBV27 and TRBJ2-7; TRBD1 matches at 8 bases. The CDR3 runs 14 residues. Trimming removed 6 bases from V and 4 bases from J; junction bases left unmatched: 8. Per the germline V gene, CDR1 is MNHEY and CDR2 is SMNVEV (reference sequence). The CDR3 DNA is TGTGCCAGCAGCCCTAGGACAGGGTTGTACGAGCAGTACTTC. It translates to CASSPRTGLYEQYF.

The chain is built from TRBV6-5 and TRBJ1-1; possible D gene TRBD1, 6 bases. Trimming left V 1 base short and J 2 bases short, with 14 bases between. Germline values: CDR1 MNHEY, CDR2 SVGAGI. CDR3 length: 16 amino acids. The chain's CDR3 is CASSYLSGTSNTEAFF. Here the CDR3 DNA reads TGTGCCAGCAGTTACTTATCCGGGACATCAAACACTGAAGCTTTCTTT.

The chain joins TRBV2 to TRBJ2-4; tentatively, D is TRBD2 (6 bases). The CDR3 has 14 residues. Trimming stripped 2 bases from V and 6 bases from J, with 11 bases between. Germline V gives CDR1 SNHLY, CDR2 FYNNEI. DNA for the CDR3: TGTGCCAGCAGTGAAAATTCACTAGCAAACATTCAGTACTTC. It yields the protein CASSENSLANIQYF.

This chain joins TRBV2 and TRBJ2-7; 11 positions agree with TRBD1. V was clipped by 9 bases and J by 6 bases; unmatched bases: 10. Germline CDR1 is SNHLY and CDR2 is FYNNEI. This CDR3 region has 14 residues. In nucleotides, the CDR3 is TGTGCCAGTTCCGTGGGGACAGGGGGATCCGAGCAGTACTTC. Translating it yields CASSVGTGGSEQYF.

The V gene is TRBV19, the J gene TRBJ1-4, with D possibly TRBD1 on 5 matching bases. Per germline, CDR1 LNHDA and CDR2 SQIVND (reference sequence). Deletions cut 11 bases from V and 7 bases from J, with 8 bases between. This CDR3 has 10 amino acids. CDR3 DNA: TGTGCCGGGGGGGGTGAAAAACTGTTTTTT. This codes for CAGGGEKLFF.